The TCR beta chain under discussion was sequenced for a study of CD8 T cells in Susac syndrome. Overall study results and limits: The study conceded that its TCR sequencing and HLA analysis involved relatively few individuals.

Trimming took 6 bases from V and 2 from J, leaving 14 bases between them. Looked up from germline, CDR1 is DFQATT and CDR2 is SNEGSKA (reference sequence). CDR3 size: 14 residues. It was with random hexamers that 0.5 to 1 ug RNA was reverse transcribed. MiXCR, applied by TCRdb to the immunoSEQ multiplex PCR reads, yields one record per CDR3 protein. The top ten clones hold less than 0.11% of a sample with roughly 200,000 distinct CDR3 sequences, approximately 95% of them seen once. Note on this clonotype: What it recognizes is unknown.

This receptor was identified in a human donor in good health. The V and J genes are TRBV20-1 and TRBJ1-5; D gene unclear. Sequences were obtained from CD4+ T cells from PBMCs. CDR3 amino acids: CSALNGRGNQPQHF. The CDR3 bases are TGCAGTGCCCTAAACGGACGGGGCAATCAGCCCCAGCATTTT.